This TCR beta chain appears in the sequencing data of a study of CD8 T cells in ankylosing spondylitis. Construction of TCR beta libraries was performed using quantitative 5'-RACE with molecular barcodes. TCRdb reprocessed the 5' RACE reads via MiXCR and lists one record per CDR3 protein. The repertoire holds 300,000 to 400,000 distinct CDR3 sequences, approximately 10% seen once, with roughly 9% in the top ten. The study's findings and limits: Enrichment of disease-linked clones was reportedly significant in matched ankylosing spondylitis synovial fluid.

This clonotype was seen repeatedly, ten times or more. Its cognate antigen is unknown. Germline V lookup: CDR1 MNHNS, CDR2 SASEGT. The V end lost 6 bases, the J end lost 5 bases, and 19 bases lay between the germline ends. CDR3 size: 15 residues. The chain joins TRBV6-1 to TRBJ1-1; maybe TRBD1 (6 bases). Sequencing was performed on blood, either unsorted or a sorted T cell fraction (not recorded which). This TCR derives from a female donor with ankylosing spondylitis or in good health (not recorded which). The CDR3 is CASRVNGGTMTEAFF. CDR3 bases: TGTGCCAGCAGAGTTAATGGGGGCACGATGACTGAAGCTTTCTTT.